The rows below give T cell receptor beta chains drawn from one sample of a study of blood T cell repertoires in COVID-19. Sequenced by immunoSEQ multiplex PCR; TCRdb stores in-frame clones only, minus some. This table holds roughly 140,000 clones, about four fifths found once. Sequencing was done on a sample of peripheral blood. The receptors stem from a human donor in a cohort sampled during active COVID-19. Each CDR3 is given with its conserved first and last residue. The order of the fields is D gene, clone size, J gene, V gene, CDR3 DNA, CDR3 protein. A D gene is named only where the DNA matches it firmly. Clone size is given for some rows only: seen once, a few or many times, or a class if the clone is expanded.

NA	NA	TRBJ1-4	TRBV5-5	TGTGCCAGCAGCTTACAAAGGGGGTATAATGAAAAACTGTTTTTT	CASSLQRGYNEKLFF
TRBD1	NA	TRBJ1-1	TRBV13	TGTGCCAGCAGCTTGCAGGGGGCGGGTCGGACTGAAGCTTTCTTT	CASSLQGAGRTEAFF
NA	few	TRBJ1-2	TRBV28	TGTGCCAGCAGTTCATCTCCGGGACAAGGGGGCTATGGCTACACCTTC	CASSSSPGQGGYGYTF
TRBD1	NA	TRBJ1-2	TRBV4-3	TGCGCCAGCAGCCAAGTCAGGACAGGCAGTATCTATGGCTACACCTTC	CASSQVRTGSIYGYTF
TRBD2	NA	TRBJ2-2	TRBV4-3	TGCGCCAGCAGCCAAGAGGCGGTACTAGCGGGAAACTCGAACACCGGGGAGCTGTTTTTT	CASSQEAVLAGNSNTGELFF
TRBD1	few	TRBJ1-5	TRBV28	TGTGCCAGCAGTTACGGGACAGGGGCCAATCAGCCCCAGCATTTT	CASSYGTGANQPQHF
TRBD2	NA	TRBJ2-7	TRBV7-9	TGTGCCAGCAGCTTTCGCGGGAGACGGGACGAGCAGTACTTC	CASSFRGRRDEQYF
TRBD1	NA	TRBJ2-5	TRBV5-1	TGCGCCAGCAGCCTACTGGTTAGGACAGGACAAGAGACCCAGTACTTC	CASSLLVRTGQETQYF
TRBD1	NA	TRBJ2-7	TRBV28	TGTGCCAGCAGCACCCCGGGACAGTTAAGCTACGAGCAGTACTTC	CASSTPGQLSYEQYF
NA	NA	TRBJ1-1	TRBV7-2	TGTGCCAGCACCCTCACCACGAGCACTGAAGCTTTCTTT	CASTLTTSTEAFF
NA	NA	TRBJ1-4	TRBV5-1	TGCGCCAGCAGCTTACAGGAGGGTGAAAAACTGTTTTTT	CASSLQEGEKLFF
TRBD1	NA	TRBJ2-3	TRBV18	TGTGCCAGCTCACCAATGGGGACAGCCACAGATACGCAGTATTTT	CASSPMGTATDTQYF
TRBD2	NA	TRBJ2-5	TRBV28	TGTGCCAGCAGTTCCTCCGGGGGGGGAAAGACCCAGTACTTC	CASSSSGGGKTQYF
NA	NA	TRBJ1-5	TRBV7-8	TGTGCCAGCAGCTTGGTAGGCTCTAGGCAGCCCCAGCATTTT	CASSLVGSRQPQHF
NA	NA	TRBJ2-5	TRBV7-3	TGTGCCAGCAGCTTAAGTCCTTCCAGGGGCCAAGAGACCCAGTACTTC	CASSLSPSRGQETQYF
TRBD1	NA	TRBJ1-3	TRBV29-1	TGCAGCGTTGCCCGGACAGGGGGAACTGGAAACACCATATATTTT	CSVARTGGTGNTIYF
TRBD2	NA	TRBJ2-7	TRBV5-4	TGTGCCAGCAGCCCGGGACTAGCGGGAGGGCGCCCCTACGAGCAGTACTTC	CASSPGLAGGRPYEQYF
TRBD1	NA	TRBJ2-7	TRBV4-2	TGTGCCAGCAGCCAAGATGCGGGACAGGCATACTTC	CASSQDAGQAYF
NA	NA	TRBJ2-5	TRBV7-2	TGTGCCAGCAGCCCGGACTATAAGAAGACCCAGTACTTC	CASSPDYKKTQYF
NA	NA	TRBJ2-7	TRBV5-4	TGTGCCAGCAGCCGTGACACTTACGAGCAGTACTTC	CASSRDTYEQYF
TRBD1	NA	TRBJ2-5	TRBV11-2	TGTGCCAGCAGCTTAGTGGACAGGGTGGAGACCCAGTACTTC	CASSLVDRVETQYF
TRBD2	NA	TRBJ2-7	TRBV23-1	TGCGCCAGCAGTCAGGGACTAGCGGGTACCGCCTACGAGCAGTACTTC	CASSQGLAGTAYEQYF
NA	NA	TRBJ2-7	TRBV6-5	TGTGCCAGCAATCGGTTGTTAACCTACGAGCAGTACTTC	CASNRLLTYEQYF
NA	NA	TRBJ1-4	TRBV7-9	TGTGCCAGCAGCTTAAGGGTCCGAGGGTCGGTAGAAACTAATGAAAAACTGTTTTTT	CASSLRVRGSVETNEKLFF
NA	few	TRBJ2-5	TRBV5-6	TGTGCCAGCAGCCCCCTGTACCAAGAGACCCAGTACTTC	CASSPLYQETQYF
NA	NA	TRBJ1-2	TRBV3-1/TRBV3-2	TGTGCCAGCAGAGCAGGGGAAGTGCCCTATGGCTACACCTTC	CASRAGEVPYGYTF
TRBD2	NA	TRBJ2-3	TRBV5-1	TGCGCCAGCAGCCTGACTAGCGGGATTACAGATACGCAGTATTTT	CASSLTSGITDTQYF
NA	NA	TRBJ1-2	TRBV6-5	TGTGCCAGCAGTTCCAATAACTATGGCTACACCTTC	CASSSNNYGYTF
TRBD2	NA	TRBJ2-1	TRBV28	TGTGCCAGCAGTTCCCCCTCTCCAACTAGCGGGAGGGCCAGGGGGCAGTTCTTC	CASSSPSPTSGRARGQFF
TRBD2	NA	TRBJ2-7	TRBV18	TGTGCCAGCTCACCACCTAGGAGCGGGGGCTACGAGCAGTACTTC	CASSPPRSGGYEQYF
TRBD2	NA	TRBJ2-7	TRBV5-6	TGTGCCAGCAGCTTCGGTGGGCCGGGAGGGCCAGGGGAGCAGTACTTC	CASSFGGPGGPGEQYF
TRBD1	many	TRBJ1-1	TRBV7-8	TGTGCCAGCAGCTTAAGGGACAGGGGATCGAACACTGAAGCTTTCTTT	CASSLRDRGSNTEAFF
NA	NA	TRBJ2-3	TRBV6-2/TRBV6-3	TGTGCCAGCAGTTACTCGACTGGGAGAGATACGCAGTATTTT	CASSYSTGRDTQYF
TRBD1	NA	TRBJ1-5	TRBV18	TGTGCCAGCTCACTCTATGACAGGGGAACCGATAGCAATCAGCCCCAGCATTTT	CASSLYDRGTDSNQPQHF
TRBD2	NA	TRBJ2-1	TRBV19	TGTGCCAGTAGATCCACTAGCGGGAGGGCCGAAAGTGGGAATGAGCAGTTCTTC	CASRSTSGRAESGNEQFF
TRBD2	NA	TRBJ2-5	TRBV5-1	TGCGCCAGCAGCTTTTACCCTCCGGGACTAGCGGGAGAGCTGGGGAGAGGAGAGACCCAGTACTTC	CASSFYPPGLAGELGRGETQYF
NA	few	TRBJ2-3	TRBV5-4	TGTGCCAGCAGCCCTACGGAGGTAGATACGCAGTATTTT	CASSPTEVDTQYF
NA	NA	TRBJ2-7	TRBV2	TGTGCCAGCAGTGTCAAGGGAGTCTACGAGCAGTACTTC	CASSVKGVYEQYF
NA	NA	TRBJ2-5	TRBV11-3	TGTGCCAGCAGCCTAAATCCGGGAGAGGAGACCCAGTACTTC	CASSLNPGEETQYF
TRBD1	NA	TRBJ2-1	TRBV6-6	TGTGCCAGCAGTCCCGCCGACAGGGTCAATGAGCAGTTCTTC	CASSPADRVNEQFF
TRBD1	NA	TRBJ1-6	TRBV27	TGTGCCAGCAGTTTCCAGGGGGCGCGAAATAATTCACCCCTCCACTTT	CASSFQGARNNSPLHF
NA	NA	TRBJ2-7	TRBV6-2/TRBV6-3	TGTGCCAGCAGTTACCTTAACAGCTACGAGCAGTACTTC	CASSYLNSYEQYF
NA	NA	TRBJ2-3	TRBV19	TGTGCCAGTAGTAACAAACAGCCAGATACGCAGTATTTT	CASSNKQPDTQYF
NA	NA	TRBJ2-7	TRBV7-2	TGTGCCAGCAGCCCCTACTCTAGCGCCTCCTACGAGCAGTACTTC	CASSPYSSASYEQYF
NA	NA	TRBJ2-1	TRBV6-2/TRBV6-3	TGTGCCAGCAGTTTGGGACTCAACAATGAGCAGTTCTTC	CASSLGLNNEQFF
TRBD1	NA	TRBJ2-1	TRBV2	TGTGCCAGCAGTGAGTCCGGACAGGGTCAGTTCTTC	CASSESGQGQFF
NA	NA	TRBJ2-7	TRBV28	TGTGCCAGCAGTTTCGGGCAGGGCCCCTACGAGCAGTACTTC	CASSFGQGPYEQYF
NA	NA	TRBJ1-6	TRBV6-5	TGTGCCAGCAGCCGGAGGGATGGAGGATCACCCCTCCACTTT	CASSRRDGGSPLHF
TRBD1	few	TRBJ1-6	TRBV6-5	TGTGCCAGCAGTTACATCGGGACAGGGAATTCACCCCTCCACTTT	CASSYIGTGNSPLHF
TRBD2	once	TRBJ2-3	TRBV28	TGTGCCAGCAGTTATCTAGCGGAGGGATACACAGATACGCAGTATTTT	CASSYLAEGYTDTQYF
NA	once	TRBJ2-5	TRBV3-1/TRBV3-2	TGTGCCAGCAGCTTACGTACAGTGCAAGAGACCCAGTACTTC	CASSLRTVQETQYF
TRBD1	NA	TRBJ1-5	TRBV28	TGTGCCAGCAGCGACCTCCGTGACAGGGGGCTAAGGAGCAATCAGCCCCAGCATTTT	CASSDLRDRGLRSNQPQHF
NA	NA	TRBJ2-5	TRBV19	TGTGCCAGTAGTAACGACAGGATGGAGACCCAGTACTTC	CASSNDRMETQYF
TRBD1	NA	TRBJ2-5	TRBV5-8	TGTGCCAGCAGCTTGGACGGGACAGGCCTCCAAGAGACCCAGTACTTC	CASSLDGTGLQETQYF
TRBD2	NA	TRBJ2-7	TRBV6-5	TGTGCCAGCAAAGGTCTAGGTGCGGGAGGTTACGAGCAGTACTTC	CASKGLGAGGYEQYF
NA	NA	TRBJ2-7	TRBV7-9	TGTGCCAGCAGCTTAGCCCAGTCCTACGAGCAGTACTTC	CASSLAQSYEQYF